The T cell receptor beta chain under discussion was sequenced for a study of blood T cell repertoires in COVID-19. Recruitment covered over 20 US areas and drew participants whose ages spanned about 18 to 100 years. Participant-reported clinical history was the basis for cohort assignment. Those designated as exposed participants met a COVID-19 case within 2 weeks before study entry. Germline values: CDR1 SGHRS, CDR2 YFSETQ. Trimming removed 1 base from V and 1 base from J, with 14 bases in between. This CDR3 is 16 amino acids long. Libraries were prepared by immunoSEQ multiplex PCR; TCRdb keeps only in-frame clonotypes and omits some of them. The sample lists about 150,000 clones, about 90% occurring once.

The clonotype was recovered from a woman in her thirties or forties who had been exposed to COVID-19. The sample was PBMCs or T cells enriched from blood (not recorded which). V and J are TRBV5-1 and TRBJ1-1; D is perhaps TRBD1 (6 bases). The CDR3: CASSLTGTHGNTEAFF. The CDR3 coding sequence is TGCGCCAGCAGCTTGACAGGGACCCACGGGAACACTGAAGCTTTCTTT.